A selection of T cell receptor beta chains follows, all from one sample in a study of identical twins. TCRdb reprocessed the 5' RACE reads with MiXCR, giving one entry per CDR3 protein. The repertoire holds 500,000 or so distinct CDR3 sequences, with 14% as singletons. These data are also associated with another study on yellow fever vaccine responses in identical twins.

Sequencing was carried out using CD4+ T cells sorted from blood. These receptors originate from a woman between 18 and 29 years old in good health. Both conserved end residues are part of each CDR3. A D gene is named only where the DNA matches it firmly. Clone size is given for some rows only: seen once, a few or many times, or a class if the clone is expanded.

J | size | V | D | DNA | CDR3
TRBJ2-7 | few | TRBV5-1 | NA | TGCGCCAGCAGCTTATTTCAGTACGAGCAGTACTTC | CASSLFQYEQYF
TRBJ2-2 | NA | TRBV14 | NA | TGTGCCAGCAGCCACATCAGGGGCTTGAACACCGGGGAGCTGTTTTTT | CASSHIRGLNTGELFF
TRBJ2-7 | few | TRBV12-3/TRBV12-4 | TRBD2 | TGTGCCAGCAGCCTGGGACTAGCGGGGAACTACGAGCAGTACTTC | CASSLGLAGNYEQYF
TRBJ1-2 | NA | TRBV29-1 | TRBD1 | TGCAGCGTTGAATTGCTTACGCAAGTCCGGGACAGGGTTTATGGCTACACCTTC | CSVELLTQVRDRVYGYTF
TRBJ1-1 | NA | TRBV5-1 | NA | TGCGCCAGCAGCCCGAGGGGCGGTGACACTGAAGCTTTCTTT | CASSPRGGDTEAFF
TRBJ2-2 | many | TRBV11-2 | TRBD1 | TGTGCCAGCAGCTCGAAGGACAGGTTAACCGGGGAGCTGTTTTTT | CASSSKDRLTGELFF
TRBJ2-3 | few | TRBV28 | TRBD1 | TGTGCCAGCAGACGCGGACAGGGAGGCACAGATACGCAGTATTTT | CASRRGQGGTDTQYF
TRBJ2-2 | few | TRBV25-1 | NA | TGTGCCAGCAGTGAGCGAACAGGGTCCGGGGAGCTGTTTTTT | CASSERTGSGELFF
TRBJ2-7 | few | TRBV5-1 | NA | TGCGCCAGCAGCTTGTTCAGCCCCTACGAGCAGTACTTC | CASSLFSPYEQYF
TRBJ2-7 | NA | TRBV7-9 | TRBD2 | TGTGCCAGCAGTATAGCGGGAGATTACTACGAGCAGTACTTC | CASSIAGDYYEQYF
TRBJ2-7 | NA | TRBV10-3 | TRBD2 | TGTGCCATCAGGGACAGCGGGGGGGAGGACTACGAGCAGTACTTC | CAIRDSGGEDYEQYF
TRBJ1-6 | few | TRBV18 | NA | TGTGCCAGCTCACCAGAGGTTGGTAATTCACCCCTCCACTTT | CASSPEVGNSPLHF
TRBJ2-1 | few | TRBV12-3/TRBV12-4 | NA | TGTGCCAGCAGTTTAGTGGTGGAGAAAGAGCAGTTCTTC | CASSLVVEKEQFF
TRBJ2-2 | NA | TRBV12-3/TRBV12-4 | NA | TGTGCCAGCAGTATCGTCCCCGGGGAGCTGTTTTTT | CASSIVPGELFF
TRBJ1-1 | NA | TRBV10-2 | TRBD1 | TGCGCCAGCAGCGGGCCCACAGGGGGGACGGGCACTGAAGCTTTCTTT | CASSGPTGGTGTEAFF
TRBJ2-5 | NA | TRBV6-2/TRBV6-3 | NA | TGTGCCAGCAGTTACTCGCGGGACAGACAGCAAGAGACCCAGTACTTC | CASSYSRDRQQETQYF
TRBJ2-1 | NA | TRBV3-1 | TRBD2 | TGTGCCAGCGGGACTAGCGGGAGATCCTACAATGAGCAGTTCTTC | CASGTSGRSYNEQFF
TRBJ2-7 | NA | TRBV20-1 | NA | TGCAGTGCTACGCCCCCAAGCTCCTACGAGCAGTACTTC | CSATPPSSYEQYF
TRBJ2-7 | few | TRBV7-8 | NA | TGTGCCAGCAGCTCCCAAGTGGGGGCTATCTACGAGCAGTACTTC | CASSSQVGAIYEQYF
TRBJ2-7 | NA | TRBV12-3/TRBV12-4 | TRBD1 | TGTGCCAGCCGGGGGACAGGCTCCCACGAGCAGTACTTC | CASRGTGSHEQYF
TRBJ2-2 | NA | TRBV20-1 | NA | TGCAGTGCGGCGACTCCCCTCCTTACCGGGGAGCTGTTTTTT | CSAATPLLTGELFF
TRBJ2-1 | few | TRBV7-8 | TRBD2 | TGTGCCAGCGTGCTTAGCGGGAGGGCCCTTGAGCAGTTCTTC | CASVLSGRALEQFF
TRBJ2-3 | few | TRBV20-1 | TRBD2 | TGCAGTGCTAGAGCCCTTAGCGGGGGGGCTGGCCCGCAGTATTTT | CSARALSGGAGPQYF
TRBJ2-3 | NA | TRBV18 | NA | TGTGCCAGCTCACCACAGGGGCCCACAGATACGCAGTATTTT | CASSPQGPTDTQYF
TRBJ2-1 | NA | TRBV6-5 | TRBD2 | TGTGCCAGCAGTTTAGGACTAGCGGAGTTCCTCTACAATGAGCAGTTCTTC | CASSLGLAEFLYNEQFF
TRBJ2-3 | few | TRBV9 | NA | TGTGCCAGCAGCGCCTACCCACCGGGACTCCGCACAGATACGCAGTATTTT | CASSAYPPGLRTDTQYF
TRBJ2-5 | NA | TRBV5-1 | NA | TGCGCCAGCAGCTTGGGAACCACCCAAGAGACCCAGTACTTC | CASSLGTTQETQYF
TRBJ2-2 | NA | TRBV21-1 | NA | TGTGCCAGCAGCCCTCACGCCGCTAGACAATGCTTCAACACCGGGGAGCTGTTTTTT | CASSPHAARQCFNTGELFF
TRBJ2-7 | few | TRBV6-1 | TRBD2 | TGTGCCAGCAGAGAAGCGGGGCCTAATTACGAGCAGTACTTC | CASREAGPNYEQYF
TRBJ1-5 | few | TRBV27 | NA | TGTGCCAGCAGTTTTATCCGGCCAGGGGCTAATCAGCCCCAGCATTTT | CASSFIRPGANQPQHF
TRBJ1-2 | NA | TRBV12-3/TRBV12-4 | TRBD1 | TGTGCCAGCAGTCGAGTCGGGACAGGGGTTAGTGTTTATGGCTACACCTTC | CASSRVGTGVSVYGYTF